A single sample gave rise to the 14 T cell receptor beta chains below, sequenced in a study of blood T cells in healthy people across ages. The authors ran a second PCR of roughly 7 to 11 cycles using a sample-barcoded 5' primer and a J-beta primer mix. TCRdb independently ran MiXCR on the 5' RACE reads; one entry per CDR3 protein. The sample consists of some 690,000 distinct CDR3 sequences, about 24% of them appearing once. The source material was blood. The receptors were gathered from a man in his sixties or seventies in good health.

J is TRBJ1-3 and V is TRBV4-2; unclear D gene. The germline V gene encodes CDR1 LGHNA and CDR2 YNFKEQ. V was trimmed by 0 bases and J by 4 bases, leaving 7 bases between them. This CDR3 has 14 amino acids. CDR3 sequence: CASSQDRKGNTIYF. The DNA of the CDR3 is TGTGCCAGCAGCCAAGATCGGAAGGGAAACACCATATATTTT.

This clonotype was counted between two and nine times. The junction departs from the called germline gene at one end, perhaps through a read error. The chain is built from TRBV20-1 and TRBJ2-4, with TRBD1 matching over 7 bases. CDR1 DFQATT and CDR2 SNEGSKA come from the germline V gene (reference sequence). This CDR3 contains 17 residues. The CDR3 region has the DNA TGCAGTGCTAGAGATCCCAATGGGGACAGAGCCGAAAACATTCAGTACTTC. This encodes CSARDPNGDRAENIQYF.

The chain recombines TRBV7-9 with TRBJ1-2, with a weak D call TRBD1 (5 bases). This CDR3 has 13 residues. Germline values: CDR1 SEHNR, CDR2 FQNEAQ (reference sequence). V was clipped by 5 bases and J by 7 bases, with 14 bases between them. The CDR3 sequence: CASSPTRGGGYTF. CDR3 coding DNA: TGTGCCAGCAGCCCCACGAGGGGCGGTGGCTACACCTTC.

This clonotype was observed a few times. DNA of the CDR3: TGTGCCAGCAGCCAAGATGGGGATTATGGCTACACCTTC. Translation gives CASSQDGDYGYTF. The chain is built from TRBV4-2 and TRBJ1-2; no reliable D call. The V gene's germline CDR1 is LGHNA and CDR2 YNFKEQ. There are 13 residues in the CDR3. Deletions cut 0 bases from V and 5 bases from J, with 7 bases between.

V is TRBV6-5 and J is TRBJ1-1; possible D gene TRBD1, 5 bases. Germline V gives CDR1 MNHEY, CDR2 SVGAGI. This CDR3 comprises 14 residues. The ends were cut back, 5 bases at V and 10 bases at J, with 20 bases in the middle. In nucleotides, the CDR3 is TGTGCCAGCAGTCCGAGGGGTCGGGGCGGAGTAGCTTTCTTT. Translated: CASSPRGRGGVAFF.

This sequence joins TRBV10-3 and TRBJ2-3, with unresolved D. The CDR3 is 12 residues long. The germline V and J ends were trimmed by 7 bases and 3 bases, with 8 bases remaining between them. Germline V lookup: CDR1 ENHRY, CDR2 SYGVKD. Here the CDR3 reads CAINKGTDTQYF. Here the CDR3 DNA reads TGTGCCATCAATAAGGGTACAGATACGCAGTATTTT.

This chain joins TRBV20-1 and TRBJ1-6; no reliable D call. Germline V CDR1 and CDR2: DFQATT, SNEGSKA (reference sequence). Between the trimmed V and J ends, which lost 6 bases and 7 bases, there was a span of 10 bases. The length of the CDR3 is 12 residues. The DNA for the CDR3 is TGCAGTGCCCCCCGTCAAAATTCACCCCTCCACTTT. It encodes CSAPRQNSPLHF.

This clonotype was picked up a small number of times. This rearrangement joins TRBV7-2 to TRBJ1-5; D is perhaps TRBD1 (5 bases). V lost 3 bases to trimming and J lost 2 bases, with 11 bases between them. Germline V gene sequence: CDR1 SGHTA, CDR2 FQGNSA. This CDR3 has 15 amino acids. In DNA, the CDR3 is TGTGCCAGCAGCTTGGGGGGTGAAGGCAATCAGCCCCAGCATTTT. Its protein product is CASSLGGEGNQPQHF.

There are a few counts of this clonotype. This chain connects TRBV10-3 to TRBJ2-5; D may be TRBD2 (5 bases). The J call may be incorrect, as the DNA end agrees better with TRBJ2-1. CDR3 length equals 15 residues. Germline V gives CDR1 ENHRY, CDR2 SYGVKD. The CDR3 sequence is CAISEPPREGNEQFF. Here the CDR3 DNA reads TGTGCCATCAGTGAGCCCCCCAGAGAGGGCAATGAGCAGTTCTTC.

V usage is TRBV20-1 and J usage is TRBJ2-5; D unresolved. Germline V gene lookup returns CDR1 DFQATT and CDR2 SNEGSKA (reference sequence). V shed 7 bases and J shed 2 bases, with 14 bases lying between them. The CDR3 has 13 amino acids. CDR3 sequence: CSGLWQNQETQYF. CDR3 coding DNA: TGCAGTGGTTTGTGGCAAAATCAAGAGACCCAGTACTTC.

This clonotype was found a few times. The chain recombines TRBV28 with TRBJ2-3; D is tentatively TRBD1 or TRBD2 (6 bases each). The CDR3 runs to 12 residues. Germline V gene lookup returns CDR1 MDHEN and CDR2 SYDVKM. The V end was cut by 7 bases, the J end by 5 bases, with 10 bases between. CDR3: CASTGGLDTQYF. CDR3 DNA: TGTGCCAGCACCGGGGGCTTAGATACGCAGTATTTT. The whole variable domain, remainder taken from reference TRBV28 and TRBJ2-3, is DVKVTQSSRYLVKRTGEKVFLECVQDMDHENMFWYRQDPGLGLRLIYFSYDVKMKEKGDIPEGYSVSREKKERFSLILESASTNQTSMYLCASTGGLDTQYFGPGTRLTVL.

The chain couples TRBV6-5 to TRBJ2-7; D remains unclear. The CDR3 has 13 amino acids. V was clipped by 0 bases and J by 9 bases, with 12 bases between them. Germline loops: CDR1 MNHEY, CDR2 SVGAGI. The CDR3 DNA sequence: TGTGCCAGCAGTTACTCCCGACATGGCGGGCAGTACTTC. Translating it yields CASSYSRHGGQYF.

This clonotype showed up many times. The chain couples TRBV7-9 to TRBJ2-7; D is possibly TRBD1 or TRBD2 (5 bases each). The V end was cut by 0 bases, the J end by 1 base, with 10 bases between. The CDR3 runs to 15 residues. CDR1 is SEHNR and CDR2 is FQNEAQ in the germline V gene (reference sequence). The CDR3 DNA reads TGTGCCAGCAGCTTAGCGGGGGACCGGTCCTACGAGCAGTACTTC. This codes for CASSLAGDRSYEQYF.

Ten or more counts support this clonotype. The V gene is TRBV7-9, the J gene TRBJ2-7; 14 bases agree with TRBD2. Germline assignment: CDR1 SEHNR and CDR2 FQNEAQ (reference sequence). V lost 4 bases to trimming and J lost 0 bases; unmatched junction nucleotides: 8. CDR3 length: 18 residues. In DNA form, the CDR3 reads TGTGCCAGCAGCTGGTCCAGGGGACTAGCGGGGGACTCCTACGAGCAGTACTTC. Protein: CASSWSRGLAGDSYEQYF.